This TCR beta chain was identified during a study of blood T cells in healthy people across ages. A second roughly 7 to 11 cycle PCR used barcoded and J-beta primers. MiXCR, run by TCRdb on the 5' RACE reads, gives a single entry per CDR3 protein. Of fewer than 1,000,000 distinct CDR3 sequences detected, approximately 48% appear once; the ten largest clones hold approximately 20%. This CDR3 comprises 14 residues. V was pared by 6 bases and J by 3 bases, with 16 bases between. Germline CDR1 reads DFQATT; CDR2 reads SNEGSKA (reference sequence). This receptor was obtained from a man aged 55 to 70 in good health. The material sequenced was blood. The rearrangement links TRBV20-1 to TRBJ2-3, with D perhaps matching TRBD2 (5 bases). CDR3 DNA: TGCAGTGCCCCCCCGGACGGGAATACAGATACGCAGTATTTT. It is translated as CSAPPDGNTDTQYF.